This T cell receptor beta chain was captured by sequencing in a study of cytotoxic CD8 clonotypes in ibrutinib-treated CLL. Overall study: Samples averaged approximately 250,000 productive templates and 90,000 to 95,000 productive rearrangements. The study's findings and limits: Clonality (at baseline) was higher than in age-matched healthy donors and tracked circulating CD8+ T-cell counts. Public clonotypes, found uncommonly, either contracted or stayed stable on treatment.

TCRdb's table, derived via immunoSEQ multiplex PCR, lists solely in-frame clones and lacks some. The repertoire holds about 200,000 clones, with roughly 72% as singletons. Comment on this clone: The antigen is undetermined.

Germline V lookup: CDR1 SGHDN, CDR2 FVKESK. The CDR3 extends over 18 amino acids. Trimming removed 2 bases from V and 1 base from J; junction bases left unmatched: 14. The sequence was collected from a human donor with chronic lymphocytic leukemia. The chain links TRBV14 to TRBJ2-7, with TRBD2 matching over 7 bases. Sequenced material: PBMCs, taken after 24 months of ibrutinib treatment. The CDR3 reads CASSQHRFQRGTSYEQYF. The CDR3 region has the DNA TGTGCCAGCAGCCAACATCGTTTCCAGCGGGGAACATCCTACGAGCAGTACTTC.